Detailed here is one TCR beta chain. The sample is drawn from a study of T-cell memory formation after mild COVID-19. TCRdb ran MiXCR on the 5' RACE reads and lists one entry per CDR3 protein. The sample includes about 310,000 distinct CDR3 sequences, approximately 16% of them seen just once. Germline assignment: CDR1 SGHRS and CDR2 YFSETQ. V lost 1 base and J lost 0, with 15 bases in between. This CDR3 has 17 residues. The specimen was PBMCs or a T cell subset sorted from them (not recorded which). This clonotype originated in a young man who had mild COVID-19 (a few samples of this study predate the infection). Cell type and time point are not known. The chain joins TRBV5-1 to TRBJ2-3; D gene uncertain. The CDR3 reads CASSLNSNSHSTDTQYF. The CDR3 DNA reads as TGCGCCAGCAGCTTGAACTCGAACAGTCATAGCACAGATACGCAGTATTTT. Together with reference TRBV5-1 and TRBJ2-3, the CDR3 gives the full variable domain: KAGVTQTPRYLIKTRGQQVTLSCSPISGHRSVSWYQQTPGQGLQFLFEYFSETQRNKGNFPGRFSGRQFSNSRSEMNVSTLELGDSALYLCASSLNSNSHSTDTQYFGPGTRLTVL.